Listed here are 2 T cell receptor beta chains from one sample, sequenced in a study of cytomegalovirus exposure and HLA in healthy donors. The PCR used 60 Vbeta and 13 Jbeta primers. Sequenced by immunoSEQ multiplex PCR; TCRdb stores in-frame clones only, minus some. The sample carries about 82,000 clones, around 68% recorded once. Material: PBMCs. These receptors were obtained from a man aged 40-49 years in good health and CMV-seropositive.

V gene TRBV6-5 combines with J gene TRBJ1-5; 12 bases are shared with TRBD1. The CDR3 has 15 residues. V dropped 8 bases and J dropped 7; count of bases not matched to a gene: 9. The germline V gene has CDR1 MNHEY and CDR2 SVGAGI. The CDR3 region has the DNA TGTGCCAGCGAGGAGGGACAGGGGGCCCGGCAGCCCCAGCATTTT. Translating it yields CASEEGQGARQPQHF.

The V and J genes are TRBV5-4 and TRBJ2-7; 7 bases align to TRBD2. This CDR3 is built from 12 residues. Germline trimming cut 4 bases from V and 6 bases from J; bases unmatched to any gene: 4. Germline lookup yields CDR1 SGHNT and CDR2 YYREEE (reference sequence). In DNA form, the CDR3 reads TGTGCCAGCAGCCTACCGGGAGGCGAGCAGTACTTC. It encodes CASSLPGGEQYF.